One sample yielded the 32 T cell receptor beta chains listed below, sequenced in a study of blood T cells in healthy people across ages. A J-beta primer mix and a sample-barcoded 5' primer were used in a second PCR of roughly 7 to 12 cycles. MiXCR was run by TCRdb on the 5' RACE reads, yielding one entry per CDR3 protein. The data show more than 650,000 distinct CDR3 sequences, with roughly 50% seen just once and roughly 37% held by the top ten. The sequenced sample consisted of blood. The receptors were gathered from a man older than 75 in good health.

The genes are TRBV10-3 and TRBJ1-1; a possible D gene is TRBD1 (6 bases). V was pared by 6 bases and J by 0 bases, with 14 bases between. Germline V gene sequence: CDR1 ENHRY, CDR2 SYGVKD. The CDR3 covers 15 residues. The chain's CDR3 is CAIRPSQGMNTEAFF. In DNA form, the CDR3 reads TGTGCCATCAGACCCAGTCAGGGGATGAACACTGAAGCTTTCTTT.

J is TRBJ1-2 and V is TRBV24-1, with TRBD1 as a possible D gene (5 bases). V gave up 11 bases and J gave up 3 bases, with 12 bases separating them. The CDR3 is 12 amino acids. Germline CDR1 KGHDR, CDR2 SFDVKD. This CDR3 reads CAISGTHYGYTF. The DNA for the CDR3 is TGTGCCATCAGCGGGACCCACTATGGCTACACCTTC.

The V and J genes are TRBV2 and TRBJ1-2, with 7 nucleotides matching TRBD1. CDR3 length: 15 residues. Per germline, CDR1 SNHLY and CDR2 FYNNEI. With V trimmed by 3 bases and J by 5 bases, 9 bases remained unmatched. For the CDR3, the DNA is TGTGCCAGCAGTGAGAAGCCAGGGGGTCAGTATGGCTACACCTTC. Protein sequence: CASSEKPGGQYGYTF.

The CDR3: CASTSNDGYTF. The CDR3 DNA follows: TGTGCCAGCACCTCTAACGACGGCTACACCTTC. The rearrangement joins TRBV25-1 to TRBJ1-2; D is uncertain. The CDR3 is 11 residues long. The germline V gene encodes CDR1 MGHDK and CDR2 SYGVNS. V shed 7 bases and J shed 8 bases, with 11 bases lying between them.

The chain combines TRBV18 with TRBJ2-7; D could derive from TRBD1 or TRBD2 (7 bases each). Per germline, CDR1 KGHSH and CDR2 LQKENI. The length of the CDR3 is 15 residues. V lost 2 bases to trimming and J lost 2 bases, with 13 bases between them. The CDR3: CASSPTAGTAYEQYF. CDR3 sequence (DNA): TGTGCCAGCTCACCAACAGCGGGGACAGCCTACGAGCAGTACTTC.

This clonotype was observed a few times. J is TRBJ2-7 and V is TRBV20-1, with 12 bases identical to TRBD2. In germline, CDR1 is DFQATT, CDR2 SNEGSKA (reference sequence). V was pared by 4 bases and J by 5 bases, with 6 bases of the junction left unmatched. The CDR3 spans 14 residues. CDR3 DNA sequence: TGCAGTGCTAATGGGGGACTAGCGGGTAACGAGCAGTACTTC. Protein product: CSANGGLAGNEQYF.

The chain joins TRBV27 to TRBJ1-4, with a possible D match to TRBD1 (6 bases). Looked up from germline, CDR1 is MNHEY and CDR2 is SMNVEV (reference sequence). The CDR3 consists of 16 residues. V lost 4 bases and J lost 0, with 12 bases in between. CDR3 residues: CASSSPRGATNEKLFF. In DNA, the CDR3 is TGTGCCAGCAGTTCTCCCAGGGGAGCAACTAATGAAAAACTGTTTTTT.

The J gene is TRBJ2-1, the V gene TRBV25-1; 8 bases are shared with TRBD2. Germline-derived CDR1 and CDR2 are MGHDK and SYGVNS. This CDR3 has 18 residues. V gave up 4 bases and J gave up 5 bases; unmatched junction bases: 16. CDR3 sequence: CASSGRKGGGRNHNEQFF. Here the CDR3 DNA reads TGTGCCAGCAGTGGCCGAAAAGGAGGCGGGAGGAACCACAATGAGCAGTTCTTC.

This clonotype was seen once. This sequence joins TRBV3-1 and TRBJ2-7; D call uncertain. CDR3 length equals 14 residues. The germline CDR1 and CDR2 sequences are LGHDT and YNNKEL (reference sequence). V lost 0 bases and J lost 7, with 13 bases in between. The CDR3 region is CASSQDHKGFEQYF. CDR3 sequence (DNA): TGTGCCAGCAGCCAAGACCACAAAGGGTTTGAGCAGTACTTC.

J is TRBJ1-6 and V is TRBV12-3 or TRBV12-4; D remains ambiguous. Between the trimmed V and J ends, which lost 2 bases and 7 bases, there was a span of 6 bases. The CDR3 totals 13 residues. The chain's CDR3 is CASSLISNSPLHF. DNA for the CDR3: TGTGCCAGCAGTTTAATCAGCAATTCACCCCTCCACTTT.

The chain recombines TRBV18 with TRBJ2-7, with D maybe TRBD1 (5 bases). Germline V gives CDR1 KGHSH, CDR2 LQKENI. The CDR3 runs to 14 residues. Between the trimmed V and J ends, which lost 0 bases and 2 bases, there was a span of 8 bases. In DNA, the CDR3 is TGTGCCAGCTCACCACCGACAGCTACCTACGAGCAGTACTTC. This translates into CASSPPTATYEQYF.

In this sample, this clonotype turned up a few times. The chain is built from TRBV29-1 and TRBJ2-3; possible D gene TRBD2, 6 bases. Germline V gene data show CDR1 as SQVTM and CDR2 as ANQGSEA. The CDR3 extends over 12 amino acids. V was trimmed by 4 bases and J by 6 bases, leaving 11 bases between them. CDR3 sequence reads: CSVAAAGDTQYF. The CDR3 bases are TGCAGCGTTGCGGCCGCGGGGGATACGCAGTATTTT.

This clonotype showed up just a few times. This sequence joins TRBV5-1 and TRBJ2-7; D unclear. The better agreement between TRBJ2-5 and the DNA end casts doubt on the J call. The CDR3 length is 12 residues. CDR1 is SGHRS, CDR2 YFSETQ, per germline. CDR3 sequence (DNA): TGCGCCAGCAGCTTTGGATCAGAGACCCAGTACTTC. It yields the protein CASSFGSETQYF.

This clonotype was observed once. The CDR3 nucleotides read TGTGCCAGCAGTTACCTCGGGAGTGGAGCCAACGGGCAGTACTTC. Residues: CASSYLGSGANGQYF. The chain recombines TRBV6-5 with TRBJ2-7; tentative D call: TRBD2 (6 bases). The CDR3 covers 15 residues. The V end lost 2 bases, the J end lost 9 bases, and 20 bases lay between the germline ends. Germline assignment: CDR1 MNHEY and CDR2 SVGAGI.

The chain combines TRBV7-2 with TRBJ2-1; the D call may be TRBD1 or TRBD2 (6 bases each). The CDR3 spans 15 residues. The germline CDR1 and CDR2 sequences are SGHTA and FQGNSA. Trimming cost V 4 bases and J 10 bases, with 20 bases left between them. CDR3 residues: CASSYSTGWGGEQFF. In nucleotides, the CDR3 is TGTGCCAGCAGCTATTCAACAGGGTGGGGAGGAGAGCAGTTCTTC.

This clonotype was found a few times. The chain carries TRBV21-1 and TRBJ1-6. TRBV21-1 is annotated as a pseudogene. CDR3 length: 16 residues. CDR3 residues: CASSKGWLRANSPLHF. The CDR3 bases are TGTGCCAGCAGCAAAGGCTGGCTGAGGGCCAATTCACCCCTCCACTTT.

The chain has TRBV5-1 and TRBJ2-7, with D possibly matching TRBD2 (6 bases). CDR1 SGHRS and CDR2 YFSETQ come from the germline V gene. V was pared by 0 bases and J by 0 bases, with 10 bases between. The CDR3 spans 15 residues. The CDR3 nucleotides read TGCGCCAGCAGCTTGGCGGGGGAAAGCTCCTACGAGCAGTACTTC. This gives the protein CASSLAGESSYEQYF.

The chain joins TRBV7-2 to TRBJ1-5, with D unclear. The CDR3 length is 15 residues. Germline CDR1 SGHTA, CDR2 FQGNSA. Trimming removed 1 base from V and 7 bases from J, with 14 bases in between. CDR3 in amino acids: CASSLVAMGDQPQHF. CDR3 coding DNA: TGTGCCAGCAGCTTAGTCGCGATGGGTGACCAGCCCCAGCATTTT.

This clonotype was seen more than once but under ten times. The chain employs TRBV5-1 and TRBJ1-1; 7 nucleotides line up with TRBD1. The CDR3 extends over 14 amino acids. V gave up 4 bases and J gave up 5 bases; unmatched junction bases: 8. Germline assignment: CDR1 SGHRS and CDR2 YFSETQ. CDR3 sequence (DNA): TGCGCCAGCAGCATCGGACAGGAAGGGACTGAAGCTTTCTTT. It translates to CASSIGQEGTEAFF.

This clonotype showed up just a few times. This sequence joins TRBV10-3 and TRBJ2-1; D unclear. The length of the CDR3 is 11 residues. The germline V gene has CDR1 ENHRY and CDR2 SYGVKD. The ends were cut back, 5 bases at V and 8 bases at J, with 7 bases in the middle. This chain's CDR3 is CAISLRDEQFF. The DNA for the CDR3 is TGTGCCATCAGTCTAAGGGATGAGCAGTTCTTC.

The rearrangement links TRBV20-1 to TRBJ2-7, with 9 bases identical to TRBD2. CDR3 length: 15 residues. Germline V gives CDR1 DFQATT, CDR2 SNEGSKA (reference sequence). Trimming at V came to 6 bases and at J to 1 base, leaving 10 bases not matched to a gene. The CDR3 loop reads CSAESTSGPSYEQYF. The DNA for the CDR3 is TGCAGTGCGGAATCTACTAGCGGGCCATCCTACGAGCAGTACTTC.

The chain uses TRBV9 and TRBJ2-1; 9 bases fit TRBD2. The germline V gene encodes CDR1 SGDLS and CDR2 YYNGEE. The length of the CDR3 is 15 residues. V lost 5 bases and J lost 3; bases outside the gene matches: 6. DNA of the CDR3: TGTGCCAGCAGGCCACGAGCGGGAGGCTACAATGAGCAGTTCTTC. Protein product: CASRPRAGGYNEQFF.

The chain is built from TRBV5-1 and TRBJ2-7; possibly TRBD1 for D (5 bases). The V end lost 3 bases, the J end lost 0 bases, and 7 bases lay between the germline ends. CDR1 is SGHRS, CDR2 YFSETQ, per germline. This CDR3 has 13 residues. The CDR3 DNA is TGCGCCAGCAGCTATCAGGGCTCCTACGAGCAGTACTTC. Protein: CASSYQGSYEQYF.

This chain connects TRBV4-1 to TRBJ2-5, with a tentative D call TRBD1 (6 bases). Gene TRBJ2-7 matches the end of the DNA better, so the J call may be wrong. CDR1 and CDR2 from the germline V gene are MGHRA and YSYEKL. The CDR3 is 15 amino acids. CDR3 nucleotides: TGCGCCAGCAGCCAAGACACAGGGCGGCCGAACGAGCAGTACTTC. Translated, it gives CASSQDTGRPNEQYF.

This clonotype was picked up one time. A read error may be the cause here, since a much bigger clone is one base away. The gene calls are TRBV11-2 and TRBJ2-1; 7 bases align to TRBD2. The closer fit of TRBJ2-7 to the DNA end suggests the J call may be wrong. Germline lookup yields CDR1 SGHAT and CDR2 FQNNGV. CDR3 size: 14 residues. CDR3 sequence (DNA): TGTGCCAGCAGCTCGAGCGGGATATACAATGAGCAGTACTTC. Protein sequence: CASSSSGIYNEQYF.

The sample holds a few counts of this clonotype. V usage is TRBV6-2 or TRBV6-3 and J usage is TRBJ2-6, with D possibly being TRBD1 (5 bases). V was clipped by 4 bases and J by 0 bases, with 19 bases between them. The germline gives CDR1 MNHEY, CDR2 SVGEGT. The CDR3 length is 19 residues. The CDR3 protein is CASSSPPGSPLSGANVLTF. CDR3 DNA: TGTGCCAGCAGTTCCCCCCCAGGGTCCCCCCTCTCTGGGGCCAACGTCCTGACTTTC.

The CDR3 loop reads CASSAVRGGNLATDTQYF. For the CDR3, the DNA is TGTGCCAGCAGTGCTGTGAGGGGCGGGAATCTAGCCACAGATACGCAGTATTTT. V is TRBV2 and J is TRBJ2-3; tentative D call: TRBD2 (6 bases). Trimming cost V 4 bases and J 2 bases, with 22 bases left between them. Per germline, CDR1 SNHLY and CDR2 FYNNEI. The CDR3 contains 18 residues.

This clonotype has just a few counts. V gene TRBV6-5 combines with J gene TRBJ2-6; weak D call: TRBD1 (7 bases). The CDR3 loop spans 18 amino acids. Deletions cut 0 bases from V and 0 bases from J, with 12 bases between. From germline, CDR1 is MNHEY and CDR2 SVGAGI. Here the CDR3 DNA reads TGTGCCAGCAGTTACTCCCGCGGGACAGTCTCTGGGGCCAACGTCCTGACTTTC. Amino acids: CASSYSRGTVSGANVLTF.

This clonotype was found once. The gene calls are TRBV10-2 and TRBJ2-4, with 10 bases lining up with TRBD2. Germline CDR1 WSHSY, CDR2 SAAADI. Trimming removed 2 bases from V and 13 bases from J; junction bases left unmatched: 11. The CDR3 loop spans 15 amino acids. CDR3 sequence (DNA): TGCGCCAGCAGTGAGAGGACTAGCGGCTACAATGAGCAGTACTTC. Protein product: CASSERTSGYNEQYF.

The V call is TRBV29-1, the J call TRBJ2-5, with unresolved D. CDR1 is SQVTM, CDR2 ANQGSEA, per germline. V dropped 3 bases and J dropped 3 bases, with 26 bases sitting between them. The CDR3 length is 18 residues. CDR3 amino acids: CSVESPLAPQLGKETQYF. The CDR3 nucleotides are TGCAGCGTTGAGTCACCCTTAGCCCCTCAGCTAGGTAAAGAGACCCAGTACTTC.

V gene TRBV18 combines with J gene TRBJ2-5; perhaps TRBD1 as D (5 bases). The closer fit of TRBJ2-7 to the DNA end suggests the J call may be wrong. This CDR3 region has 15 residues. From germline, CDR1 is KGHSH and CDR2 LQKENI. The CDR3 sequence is CASSPSRVGSYEQYF. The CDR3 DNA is TGTGCCAGCTCACCTTCCAGGGTCGGGTCCTACGAGCAGTACTTC.

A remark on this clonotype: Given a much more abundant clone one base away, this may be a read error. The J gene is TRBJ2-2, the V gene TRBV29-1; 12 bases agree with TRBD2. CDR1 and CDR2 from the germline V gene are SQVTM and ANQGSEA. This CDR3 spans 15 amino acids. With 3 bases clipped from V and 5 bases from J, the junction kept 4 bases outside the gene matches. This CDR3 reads CSVELAGGFTGELFF. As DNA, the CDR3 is TGCAGCGTTGAGCTAGCGGGAGGGTTTACCGGGGAGCTGTTTTTT.